These 11 T cell receptor beta chains came from one sample sequenced in a study of cytomegalovirus exposure and HLA in healthy donors. The PCR used 60 Vbeta and 13 Jbeta primers. Generated by immunoSEQ multiplex PCR, the TCRdb table keeps only in-frame clones and is missing some. Of some 70,000 clones listed, approximately 78% are singletons. Sample: PBMCs. These receptors were obtained from a man aged 18 to 29 in good health and CMV-seropositive.

V gene TRBV4-1 combines with J gene TRBJ2-3; D not certain. The CDR3 contains 15 residues. With 5 bases removed from V and 1 base from J, the gap between germline ends came to 13 bases. Looked up from germline, CDR1 is MGHRA and CDR2 is YSYEKL. CDR3 sequence (DNA): TGCGCCAGCAGCAAACAGCAAAGTGGCACAGATACGCAGTATTTT. Encoded protein: CASSKQQSGTDTQYF.

J is TRBJ1-5 and V is TRBV30; possible D gene TRBD1, 5 bases. The germline V and J ends were trimmed by 0 bases and 4 bases, with 13 bases remaining between them. CDR3 length equals 15 residues. CDR1 GTSNPN and CDR2 SVGIG come from the germline V gene (reference sequence). The CDR3 reads CAWSVQDPINQPQHF. CDR3 coding DNA: TGTGCCTGGAGTGTACAGGACCCGATTAATCAGCCCCAGCATTTT.

The chain couples TRBV25-1 to TRBJ2-1; 9 bases line up with TRBD1. Trimming removed 6 bases from V and 3 bases from J; junction bases left unmatched: 3. The CDR3 is 14 residues long. The germline gives CDR1 MGHDK, CDR2 SYGVNS. DNA for the CDR3: TGTGCCAGCAGGGACAGGGGTTTCTACAATGAGCAGTTCTTC. This translates into CASRDRGFYNEQFF.

DNA for the CDR3: TGTGCTAGTGCTCTGGGGGGGACGGGCATTCAGCCCCAGCATTTT. This encodes CASALGGTGIQPQHF. This chain links TRBV12-5 with TRBJ1-5; D is perhaps TRBD1 (5 bases). The germline V gene has CDR1 LGHNT and CDR2 FRNRAP. V was trimmed by 7 bases and J by 6 bases, leaving 19 bases between them. The CDR3 covers 15 residues.

This clone appeared a few times. The chain couples TRBV6-1 to TRBJ2-1, with D perhaps TRBD2 (5 bases). Germline V CDR1 and CDR2: MNHNS, SASEGT. V dropped 3 bases and J dropped 6 bases, with 12 bases sitting between them. The CDR3 has 14 amino acids. This chain's CDR3 is CASSDLRGSNEQFF. The CDR3 nucleotides are TGTGCCAGCAGTGACCTTCGGGGAAGCAATGAGCAGTTCTTC.

V usage is TRBV6-6 and J usage is TRBJ1-2; D is unclear. Trimming removed 7 bases at V and 8 bases at J, with 14 bases between. The germline gives CDR1 MNHNY, CDR2 SVGAGI (reference sequence). This CDR3 has 12 amino acids. The CDR3 reads CASTPPARGYTF. The CDR3 DNA reads TGTGCCAGCACCCCCCCCGCCCGGGGCTACACCTTC.

The chain links TRBV27 to TRBJ2-1; 9 bases fit TRBD2. The V segment lost 6 bases and the J segment 10 bases; nucleotides outside the gene matches: 4. The CDR3 is 12 amino acids. Germline lookup yields CDR1 MNHEY and CDR2 SMNVEV (reference sequence). This chain's CDR3 is CASSLLAGEQFF. The CDR3 DNA sequence: TGTGCCAGCAGCCTACTAGCGGGCGAGCAGTTCTTC.

The gene calls are TRBV2 and TRBJ1-5, with D possibly TRBD1 on 5 matching bases. Germline CDR1 and CDR2: SNHLY and FYNNEI. Trimming shortened V by 2 bases and J by 4 bases, and 15 bases separated the two germline ends. CDR3 length equals 16 residues. The CDR3 nucleotides read TGTGCCAGCAGTGAAAGGCCTACGGGGGATAATCAGCCCCAGCATTTT. Amino acid sequence: CASSERPTGDNQPQHF.

The chain joins TRBV9 to TRBJ2-3; D is perhaps TRBD2 (6 bases). The CDR3 contains 11 residues. Germline V gene data show CDR1 as SGDLS and CDR2 as YYNGEE. Deletions cut 5 bases from V and 6 bases from J, with 7 bases between. CDR3 in DNA: TGTGCCAGCAGGGAGGGGGATACGCAGTATTTT. Protein product: CASREGDTQYF.

The CDR3 spells CASSLRTGKHEQYF. For the CDR3, the DNA is TGTGCCAGCAGCTTACGGACAGGGAAGCACGAGCAGTACTTC. The V and J genes are TRBV7-8 and TRBJ2-7, with 8 bases identical to TRBD1. The CDR3 length is 14 residues. Germline loops: CDR1 SGHVS, CDR2 FQNEAQ. After removal of 2 bases from V and 5 bases from J, the junction contained 5 bases not matched to a gene.

This clone was recorded a few times. J is TRBJ1-2 and V is TRBV6-6; unclear D gene. This CDR3 region has 14 residues. V lost 2 bases to trimming and J lost 12 bases, with 19 bases between them. Germline V gives CDR1 MNHNY, CDR2 SVGAGI (reference sequence). In DNA, the CDR3 is TGTGCCAGCAGTTACACAACCCTAGACGGGTCCCACACCTTC. Residues: CASSYTTLDGSHTF.